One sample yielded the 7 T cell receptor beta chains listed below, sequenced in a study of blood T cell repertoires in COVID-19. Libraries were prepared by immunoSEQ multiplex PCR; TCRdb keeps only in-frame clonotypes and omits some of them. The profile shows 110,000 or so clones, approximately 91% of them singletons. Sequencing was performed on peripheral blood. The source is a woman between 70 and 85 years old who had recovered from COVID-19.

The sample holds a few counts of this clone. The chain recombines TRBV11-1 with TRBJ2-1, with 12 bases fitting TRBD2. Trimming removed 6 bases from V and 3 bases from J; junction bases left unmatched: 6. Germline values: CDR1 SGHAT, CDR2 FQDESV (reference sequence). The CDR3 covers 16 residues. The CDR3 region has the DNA TGTGCCAGCAGACCGACTAGCGGGAGTCGCTACAATGAGCAGTTCTTC. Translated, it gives CASRPTSGSRYNEQFF.

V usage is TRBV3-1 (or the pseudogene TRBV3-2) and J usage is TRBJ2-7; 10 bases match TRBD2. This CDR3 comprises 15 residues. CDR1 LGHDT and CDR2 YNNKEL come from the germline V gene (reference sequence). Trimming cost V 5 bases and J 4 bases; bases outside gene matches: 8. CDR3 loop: CASSTPSGGVYEQYF. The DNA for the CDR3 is TGTGCCAGCAGCACTCCTAGCGGGGGTGTTTACGAGCAGTACTTC.

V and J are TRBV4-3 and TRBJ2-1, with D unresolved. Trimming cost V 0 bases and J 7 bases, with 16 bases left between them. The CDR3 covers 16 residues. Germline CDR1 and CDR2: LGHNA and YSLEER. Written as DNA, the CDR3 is TGCGCCAGCAGCCAAGATTGGGCACCCCCTACGAATGAGCAGTTCTTC. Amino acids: CASSQDWAPPTNEQFF.

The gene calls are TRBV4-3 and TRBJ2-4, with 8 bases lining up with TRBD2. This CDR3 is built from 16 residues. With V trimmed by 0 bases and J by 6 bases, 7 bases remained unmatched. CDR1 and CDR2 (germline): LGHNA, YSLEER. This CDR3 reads CASSQDWRGEGNIQYF. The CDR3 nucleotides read TGCGCCAGCAGCCAAGATTGGCGGGGGGAGGGAAACATTCAGTACTTC.

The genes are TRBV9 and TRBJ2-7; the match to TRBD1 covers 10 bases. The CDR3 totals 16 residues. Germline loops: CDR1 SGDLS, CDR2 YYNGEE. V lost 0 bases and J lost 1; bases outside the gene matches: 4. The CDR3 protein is CASSVDPGQGSYEQYF. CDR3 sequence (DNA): TGTGCCAGCAGCGTAGACCCGGGACAGGGGTCCTACGAGCAGTACTTC.

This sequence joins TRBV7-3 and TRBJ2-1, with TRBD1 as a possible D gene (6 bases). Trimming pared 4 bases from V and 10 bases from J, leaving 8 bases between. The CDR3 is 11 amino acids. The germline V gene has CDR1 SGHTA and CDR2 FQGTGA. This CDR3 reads CASSSGQEQFF. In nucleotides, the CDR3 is TGTGCCAGCAGCTCCGGACAGGAGCAGTTCTTC.

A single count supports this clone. The CDR3, as DNA: TGTGCCAGCAGCCGGCAGGGTAGGGCCCTCCACTTT. This translates into CASSRQGRALHF. The chain employs TRBV14 and TRBJ1-6; weak D call: TRBD1 (5 bases). The CDR3 sequence is 12 residues long. Deletions cut 4 bases from V and 14 bases from J, with 12 bases between. Germline V gives CDR1 SGHDN, CDR2 FVKESK.